This note documents a single TCR beta chain sequence. The antigen is undetermined. The sort gate was single viable CD3+CD4+CD8-CD45RO+ cells for memory CD4+ T cells. This sample is drawn from a study of memory CD4+ T cells and cytomegalovirus serostatus. At the level of the study: Of the healthy Belgian adults, nine or ten were CMV seropositive and 20 to 30 seronegative. General observations from the study: Of under 200 reported CMV TCRbeta sequences, under 70 were found in memory CD4+ repertoires.

Profiling relied on immunoSEQ multiplex PCR, and the TCRdb table lists in-frame clones only, not all of them. Of around 40,000 clones in the sample, roughly four fifths are singletons; the top ten hold about 0.8%. Germline CDR1 and CDR2: SGHTA and FQGNSA. CDR3 length: 13 residues. Trimming took off 5 bases at V and 4 bases at J, with 11 bases between the two ends. The sequence derives from an adult in good health and CMV-seronegative. The chain couples TRBV7-2 to TRBJ1-2, with D tentatively TRBD1 (6 bases). The sequenced material came from memory CD4+ T cells from blood. CDR3 nucleotide sequence: TGTGCCAGCAGCGGTAGGGGGGGCTATGGCTACACCTTC. It encodes CASSGRGGYGYTF.